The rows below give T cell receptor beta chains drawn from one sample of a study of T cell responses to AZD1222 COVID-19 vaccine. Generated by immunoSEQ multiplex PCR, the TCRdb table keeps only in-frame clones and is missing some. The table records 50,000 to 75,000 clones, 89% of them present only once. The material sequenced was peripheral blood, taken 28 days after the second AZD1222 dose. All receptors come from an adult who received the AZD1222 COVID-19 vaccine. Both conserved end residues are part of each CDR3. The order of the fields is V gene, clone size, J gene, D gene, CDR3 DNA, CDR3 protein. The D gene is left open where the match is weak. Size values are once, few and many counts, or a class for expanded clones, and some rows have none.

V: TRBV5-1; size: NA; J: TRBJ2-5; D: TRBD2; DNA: TGCGCCAGCAGCTTGAGGGGACTAAGGACCCAGACCCAGTACTTC; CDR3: CASSLRGLRTQTQYF
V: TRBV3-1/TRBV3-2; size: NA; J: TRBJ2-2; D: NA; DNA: TGTGCCAGCACCTTAGCAGGGCTGCCCGCCACCGGGGAGCTGTTTTTT; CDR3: CASTLAGLPATGELFF
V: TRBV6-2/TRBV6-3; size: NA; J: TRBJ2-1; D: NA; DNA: TGTGCCAGCAGTTATTTGGCGTATGAGCAGTTCTTC; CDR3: CASSYLAYEQFF
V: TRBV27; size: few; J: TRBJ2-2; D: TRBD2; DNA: TGTGCCAGCAGCCCCCGTCGCGGGAGGGCCTACGGCACCGGGGAGCTGTTTTTT; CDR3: CASSPRRGRAYGTGELFF
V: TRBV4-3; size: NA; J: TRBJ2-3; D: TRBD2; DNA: TGCGCCAGCAGCCTGGGACTAGCGGGAAGGACAGATACGCAGTATTTT; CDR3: CASSLGLAGRTDTQYF
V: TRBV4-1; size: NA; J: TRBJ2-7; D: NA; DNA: TGCGCCAGCAGCCAAGATCCGGACGGCCTCTACTACGAGCAGTACTTC; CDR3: CASSQDPDGLYYEQYF
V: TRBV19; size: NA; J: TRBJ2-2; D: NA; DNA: TGTGCCAGTAGTTCTTACAGGGATGCCACCGGGGAGCTGTTTTTT; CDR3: CASSSYRDATGELFF
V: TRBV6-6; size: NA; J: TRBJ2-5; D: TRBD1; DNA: TGTGCCAGCAGTCGGGACAGAGAAGAGACCCAGTACTTC; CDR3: CASSRDREETQYF
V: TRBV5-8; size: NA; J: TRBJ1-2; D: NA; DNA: TGTGCCAGCAGCTTGGGGCAGGGGACAAGGGACTATGGCTACACCTTC; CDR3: CASSLGQGTRDYGYTF
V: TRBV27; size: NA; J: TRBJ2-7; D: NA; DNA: TGTGCCAGCAGTTGGTCAGGGGAGCAGTACTTC; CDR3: CASSWSGEQYF
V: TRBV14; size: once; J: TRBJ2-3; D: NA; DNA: TGTGCCAGCAGCCCACCGGGACGGGGTCCGTCAGATACGCAGTATTTT; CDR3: CASSPPGRGPSDTQYF
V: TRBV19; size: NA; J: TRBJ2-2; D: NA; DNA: TGTGCCAGTAGTATGACCCAGGGTTGGGCCGGGGAGCTGTTTTTT; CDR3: CASSMTQGWAGELFF
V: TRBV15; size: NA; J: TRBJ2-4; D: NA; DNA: TGTGCCACCAGCAGTCCCGATCTGGGGCTAGCCAAAAACATTCAGTACTTC; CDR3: CATSSPDLGLAKNIQYF
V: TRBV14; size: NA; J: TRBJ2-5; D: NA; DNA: TGTGCCAGCAGCCAAGTTTTGGAGACCCAGTACTTC; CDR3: CASSQVLETQYF
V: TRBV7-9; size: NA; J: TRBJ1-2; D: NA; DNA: TGTGCCAGCAGCGGCGACAGAAGATCTAACTATGGCTACACCTTC; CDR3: CASSGDRRSNYGYTF
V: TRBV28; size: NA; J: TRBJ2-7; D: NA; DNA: TGTGCCAGCAGTATCACAGGCAGGGGCTACGAGCAGTACTTC; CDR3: CASSITGRGYEQYF
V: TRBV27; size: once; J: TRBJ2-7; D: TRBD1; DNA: TGTGCCAGCAGTTTACACGGACAGGGTCTCGAGCAGTACTTC; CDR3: CASSLHGQGLEQYF
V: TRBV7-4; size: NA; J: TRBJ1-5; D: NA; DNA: TGTGCCAGCAGCCAAGGACAGCCACGGGCGAGCAATCAGCCCCAGCATTTT; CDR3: CASSQGQPRASNQPQHF
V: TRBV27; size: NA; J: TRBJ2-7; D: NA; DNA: TGTGCCAGCAACCCTCCGATGGGGGTCCAATACGAGCAGTACTTC; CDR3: CASNPPMGVQYEQYF
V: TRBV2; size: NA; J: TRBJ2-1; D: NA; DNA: TGTGCCAGCAGTGTATTGGGCGTTAATGAGCAGTTCTTC; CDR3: CASSVLGVNEQFF
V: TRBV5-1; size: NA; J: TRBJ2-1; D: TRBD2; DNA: TGCGCCAGCAGCTTACCTCTAGCGGGAGGGGGTGATGAGCAGTTCTTC; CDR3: CASSLPLAGGGDEQFF
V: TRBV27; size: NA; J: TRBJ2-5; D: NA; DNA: TGTGCCAGCAGGCCAAGGGGGAGGGAGACCCAGTACTTC; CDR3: CASRPRGRETQYF
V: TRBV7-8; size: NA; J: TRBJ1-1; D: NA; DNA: TGTGCCAGCAGATACAGGGCTTGGAACACTGAAGCTTTCTTT; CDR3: CASRYRAWNTEAFF
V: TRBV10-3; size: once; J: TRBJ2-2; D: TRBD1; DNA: TGTGCCATCACCGGACAGGGATCGTACACCGGGGAGCTGTTTTTT; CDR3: CAITGQGSYTGELFF
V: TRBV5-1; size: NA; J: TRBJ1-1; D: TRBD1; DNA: TGCGCCAGCAGCCTTCGGACAGGGAGGTCGGACACTGAAGCTTTCTTT; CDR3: CASSLRTGRSDTEAFF
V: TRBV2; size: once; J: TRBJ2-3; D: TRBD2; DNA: TGTGCCAGCACCGGGACTAGCGGGTTAGTAGATACGCAGTATTTT; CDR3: CASTGTSGLVDTQYF
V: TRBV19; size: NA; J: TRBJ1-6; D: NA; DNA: TGTGCCAGTAAACCGCCGGGACAAATTCATTCACCCCTCCACTTT; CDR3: CASKPPGQIHSPLHF